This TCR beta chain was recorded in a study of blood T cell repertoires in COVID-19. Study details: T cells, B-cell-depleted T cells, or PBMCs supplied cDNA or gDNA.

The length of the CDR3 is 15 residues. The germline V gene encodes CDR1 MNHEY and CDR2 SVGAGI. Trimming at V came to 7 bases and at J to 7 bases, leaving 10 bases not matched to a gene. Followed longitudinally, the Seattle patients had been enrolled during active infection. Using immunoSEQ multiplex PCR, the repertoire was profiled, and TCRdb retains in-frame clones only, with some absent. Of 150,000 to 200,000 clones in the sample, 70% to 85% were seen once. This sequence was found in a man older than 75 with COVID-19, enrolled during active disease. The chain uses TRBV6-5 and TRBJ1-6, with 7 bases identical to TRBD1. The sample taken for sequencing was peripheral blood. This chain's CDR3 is CASTMTGSSNSPLHF. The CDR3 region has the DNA TGTGCCAGCACCATGACAGGGAGTTCAAATTCACCCCTCCACTTT.